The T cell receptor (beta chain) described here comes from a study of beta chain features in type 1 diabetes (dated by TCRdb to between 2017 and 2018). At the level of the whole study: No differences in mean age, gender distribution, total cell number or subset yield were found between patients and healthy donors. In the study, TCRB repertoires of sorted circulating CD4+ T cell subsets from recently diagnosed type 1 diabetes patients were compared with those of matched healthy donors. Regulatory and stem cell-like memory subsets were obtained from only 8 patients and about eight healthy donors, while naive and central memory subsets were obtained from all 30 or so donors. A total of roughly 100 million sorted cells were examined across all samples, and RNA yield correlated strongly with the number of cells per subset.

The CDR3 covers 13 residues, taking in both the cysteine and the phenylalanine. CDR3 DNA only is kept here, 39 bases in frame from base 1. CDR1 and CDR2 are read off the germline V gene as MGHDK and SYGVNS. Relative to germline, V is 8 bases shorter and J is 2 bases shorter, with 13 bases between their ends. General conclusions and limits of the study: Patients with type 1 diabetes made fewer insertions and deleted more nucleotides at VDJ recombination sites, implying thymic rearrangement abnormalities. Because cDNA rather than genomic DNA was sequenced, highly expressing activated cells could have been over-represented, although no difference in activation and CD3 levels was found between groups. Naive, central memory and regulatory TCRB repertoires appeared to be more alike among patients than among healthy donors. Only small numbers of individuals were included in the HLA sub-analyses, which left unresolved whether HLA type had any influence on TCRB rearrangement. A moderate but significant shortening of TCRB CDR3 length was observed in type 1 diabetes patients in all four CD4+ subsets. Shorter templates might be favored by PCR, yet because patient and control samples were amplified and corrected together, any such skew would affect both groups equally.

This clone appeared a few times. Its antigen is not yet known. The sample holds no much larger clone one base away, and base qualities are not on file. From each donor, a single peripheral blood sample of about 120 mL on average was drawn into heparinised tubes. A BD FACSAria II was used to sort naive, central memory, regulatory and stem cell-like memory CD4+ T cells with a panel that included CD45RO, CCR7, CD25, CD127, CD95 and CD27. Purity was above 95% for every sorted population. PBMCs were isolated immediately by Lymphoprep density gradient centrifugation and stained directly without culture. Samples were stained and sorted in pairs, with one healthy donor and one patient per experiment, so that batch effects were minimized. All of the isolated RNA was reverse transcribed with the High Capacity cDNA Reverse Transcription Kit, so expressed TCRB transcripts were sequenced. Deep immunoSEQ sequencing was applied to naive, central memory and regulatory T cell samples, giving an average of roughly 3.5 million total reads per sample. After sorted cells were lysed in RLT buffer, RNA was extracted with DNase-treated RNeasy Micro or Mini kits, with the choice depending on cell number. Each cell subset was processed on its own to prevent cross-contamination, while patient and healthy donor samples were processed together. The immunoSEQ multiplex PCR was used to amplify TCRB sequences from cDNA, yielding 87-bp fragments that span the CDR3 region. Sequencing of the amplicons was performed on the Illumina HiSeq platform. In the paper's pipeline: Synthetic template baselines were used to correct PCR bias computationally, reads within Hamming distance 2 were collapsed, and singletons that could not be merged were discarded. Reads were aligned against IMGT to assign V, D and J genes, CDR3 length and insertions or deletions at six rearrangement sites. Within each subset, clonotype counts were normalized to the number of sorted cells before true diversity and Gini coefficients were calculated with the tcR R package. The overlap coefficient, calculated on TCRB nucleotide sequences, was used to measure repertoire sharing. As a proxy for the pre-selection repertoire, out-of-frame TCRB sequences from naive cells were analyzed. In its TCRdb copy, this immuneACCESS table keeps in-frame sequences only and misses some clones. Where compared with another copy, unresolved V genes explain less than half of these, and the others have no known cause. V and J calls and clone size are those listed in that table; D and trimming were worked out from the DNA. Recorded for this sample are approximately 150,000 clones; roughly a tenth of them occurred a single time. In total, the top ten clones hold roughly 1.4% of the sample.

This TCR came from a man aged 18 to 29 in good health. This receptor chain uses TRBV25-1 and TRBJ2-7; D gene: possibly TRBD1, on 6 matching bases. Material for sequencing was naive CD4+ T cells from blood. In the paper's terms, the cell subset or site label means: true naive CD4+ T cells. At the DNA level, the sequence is TGTGCCAGCGTTGGGGACAATCCCTACGAGCAGTACTTC. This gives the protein CASVGDNPYEQYF.